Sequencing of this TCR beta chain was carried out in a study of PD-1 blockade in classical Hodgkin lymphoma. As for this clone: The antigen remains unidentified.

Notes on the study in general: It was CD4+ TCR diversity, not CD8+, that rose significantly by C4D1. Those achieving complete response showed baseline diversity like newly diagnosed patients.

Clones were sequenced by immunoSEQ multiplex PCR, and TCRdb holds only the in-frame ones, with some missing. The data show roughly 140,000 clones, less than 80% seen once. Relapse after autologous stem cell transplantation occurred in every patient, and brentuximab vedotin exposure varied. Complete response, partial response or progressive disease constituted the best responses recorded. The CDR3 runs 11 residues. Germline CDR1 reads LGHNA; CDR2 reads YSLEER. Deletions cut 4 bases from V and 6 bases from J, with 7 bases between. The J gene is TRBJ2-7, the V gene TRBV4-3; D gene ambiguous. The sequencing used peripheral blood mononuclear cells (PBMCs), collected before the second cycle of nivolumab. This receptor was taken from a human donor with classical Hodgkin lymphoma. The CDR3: CASSRGSEQYF. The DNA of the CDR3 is TGCGCCAGCAGCCGTGGCAGCGAGCAGTACTTC.